A single count supports the clone carrying this T cell receptor (beta chain). Antigen specificity is unknown. This specimen belongs to a study of beta chain features in type 1 diabetes. Study information: In age, gender and cell yields, patients were similar to healthy donors. Study-level findings and limits: TCRB CDR3 length was moderately but significantly reduced in all four CD4+ subsets of Type 1 diabetes patients. Insertion counts at VDJ junctions were lower in type 1 diabetes patients, who also showed more deletions there.

What was sequenced were expressed TCRB transcripts, since all of the isolated RNA had been reverse transcribed. Profiling relied on immunoSEQ multiplex PCR, and the TCRdb table lists in-frame clones only, not all of them. Among 15,000 to 20,000 clones listed, around 50% were seen once. Germline V gene data show CDR1 as SGDLS and CDR2 as YYNGEE. V was clipped by 0 bases and J by 9 bases; unmatched bases: 16. The CDR3 is 18 residues long. The V and J genes are TRBV9 and TRBJ2-1; 9 bases agree with TRBD2. Sequencing input: stem cell memory CD4+ T cells from blood. This sequence originates from a man aged 18 to 30 in good health. CDR3 bases: TGTGCCAGCAGCGTAGGTTATTTGGTAGCGGGAGTGATGGGTGAGCAGTTCTTC. It translates to CASSVGYLVAGVMGEQFF. The complete variable domain, with remaining parts taken from reference TRBV9 and TRBJ2-1, reads DSGVTQTPKHLITATGQRVTLRCSPRSGDLSVYWYQQSLDQGLQFLIQYYNGEERAKGNILERFSAQQFPDLHSELNLSSLELGDSALYFCASSVGYLVAGVMGEQFFGPGTRLTVL.